The 20 T cell receptor beta chains below were found in one sample sequenced in a study of cytomegalovirus exposure and HLA in healthy donors. Data came from immunoSEQ multiplex PCR; TCRdb stores just in-frame clones and leaves some out. The table shows approximately 280,000 clones, with about 86% occurring only once. The sequencing sample was made of PBMCs. The receptors originated from a woman under 30 in good health and CMV-seronegative.

CDR3 protein: CASSRWEGGTEAFF. For the CDR3, the DNA is TGTGCCAGCAGCCGGTGGGAGGGCGGCACTGAAGCTTTCTTT. The genes are TRBV5-6 and TRBJ1-1; D remains unclear. The germline CDR1 and CDR2 sequences are SGHDT and YYEEEE. V was cut by 4 bases and J by 4 bases, with 14 bases left in between. The CDR3 has 14 amino acids.

This sequence joins TRBV6-5 and TRBJ2-7; 8 positions agree with TRBD2. Per germline, CDR1 MNHEY and CDR2 SVGAGI. J gave up 4 bases and V 8 bases, and 13 bases lay outside the gene matches. There are 15 residues in the CDR3. CDR3 sequence: CASGASGRGGYEQYF. As DNA, the CDR3 is TGTGCCAGCGGCGCTAGCGGGCGAGGGGGTTACGAGCAGTACTTC.

The chain combines TRBV15 with TRBJ1-1; D remains ambiguous. With 0 bases removed from V and 3 bases from J, the gap between germline ends came to 11 bases. The germline V gene has CDR1 LNHNV and CDR2 YYDKDF (reference sequence). The CDR3 covers 15 residues. CDR3 amino acids: CATSRDRRLDTEAFF. DNA of the CDR3: TGTGCCACCAGCAGAGATCGCCGTCTAGACACTGAAGCTTTCTTT.

This clone has just a few counts. The chain is built from TRBV5-1 and TRBJ1-2; 8 bases are shared with TRBD1. The CDR3 consists of 15 residues. Germline V lookup: CDR1 SGHRS, CDR2 YFSETQ. V trimming: 4 bases; J trimming: 2 bases; junction bases outside the gene matches: 7. CDR3 loop: CASSQLDRANYGYTF. The DNA of the CDR3 is TGCGCCAGCAGCCAGCTGGACAGGGCCAACTATGGCTACACCTTC.

V gene TRBV19 combines with J gene TRBJ1-2; the D gene is possibly TRBD1 (5 bases). The V gene's germline CDR1 is LNHDA and CDR2 SQIVND (reference sequence). This CDR3 is 15 amino acids long. Deletions cut 2 bases from V and 3 bases from J, with 13 bases between. DNA for the CDR3: TGTGCCAGTAGTATACAGGGCTCCAGCTACTATGGCTACACCTTC. Translation gives CASSIQGSSYYGYTF.

The CDR3 protein is CASSLGQERNQPQHF. CDR3 coding DNA: TGCGCCAGCAGCTTAGGACAAGAGCGCAATCAGCCCCAGCATTTT. The V and J genes are TRBV5-1 and TRBJ1-5; TRBD1 is a possible D gene (5 bases). V dropped 2 bases and J dropped 2 bases, with 11 bases sitting between them. The CDR3 sequence is 15 residues long. Germline V gene lookup returns CDR1 SGHRS and CDR2 YFSETQ.

In this sample, this clone turned up many times. This chain links TRBV4-3 with TRBJ1-2; a possible D gene is TRBD1 (5 bases). This CDR3 region has 16 residues. Trimming cost V 4 bases and J 3 bases, with 18 bases left between them. Germline loops: CDR1 LGHNA, CDR2 YSLEER. As DNA, the CDR3 is TGCGCCAGCAGCCCCAGTATCGGGGGTGCTTACTATGGCTACACCTTC. Translated, it gives CASSPSIGGAYYGYTF.

The rearrangement joins TRBV23-1 to TRBJ2-7; 9 bases map to TRBD2. TRBV23-1 is an ORF for which the function is uncertain. The junction had 10 bases not matched to a gene; V was cut back by 7 bases and J by 3 bases. This CDR3 contains 15 residues. In nucleotides, the CDR3 is TGCGCCAGCATTTCCTTTAGCGGGAGTTTCTACGAGCAGTACTTC. Residues: CASISFSGSFYEQYF.

V gene TRBV7-8 combines with J gene TRBJ1-5; D is perhaps TRBD1 (6 bases). V lost 1 base and J lost 9, with 10 bases in between. Looked up from germline, CDR1 is SGHVS and CDR2 is FQNEAQ. CDR3 length: 13 amino acids. Here the CDR3 DNA reads TGTGCCAGCAGCTTAGGCTTACAGGGGCCCCAGCATTTT. Its protein product is CASSLGLQGPQHF.

The V gene is TRBV30, the J gene TRBJ2-7, with TRBD1 as a possible D gene (5 bases). The length of the CDR3 is 12 residues. Germline V gene data show CDR1 as GTSNPN and CDR2 as SVGIG (reference sequence). V shed 2 bases and J shed 6 bases, with 11 bases lying between them. CDR3 sequence: CAWSFVGLEQYF. The DNA for the CDR3 is TGTGCCTGGAGTTTCGTGGGGCTCGAGCAGTACTTC.

The table lists this clone with a few counts. CDR3 region: CASSFPAGTSNTGELFF. The CDR3 DNA reads as TGTGCCAGCAGCTTTCCCGCCGGGACATCGAACACCGGGGAGCTGTTTTTT. V usage is TRBV7-2 and J usage is TRBJ2-2; D perhaps matches TRBD1 (6 bases). The germline CDR1 and CDR2 sequences are SGHTA and FQGNSA. CDR3 length: 17 residues. V gave up 3 bases and J gave up 0 bases, with 14 bases separating them.

The CDR3 nucleotides read TGCAGCGTTGAGCTAGCGGGAGGGCCAACGAATGAGCAGTTCTTC. This encodes CSVELAGGPTNEQFF. The J gene is TRBJ2-1, the V gene TRBV29-1; 12 nucleotides align to TRBD2. The CDR3 loop spans 15 amino acids. J lost 7 bases, V lost 3 bases, and 7 bases had no gene match. Looked up from germline, CDR1 is SQVTM and CDR2 is ANQGSEA.

The gene calls are TRBV5-6 and TRBJ2-1; 9 positions match TRBD2. V trimming: 0 bases; J trimming: 3 bases; junction bases outside the gene matches: 13. CDR1 and CDR2 from the germline V gene are SGHDT and YYEEEE. The CDR3 loop spans 19 amino acids. The CDR3, as DNA: TGTGCCAGCAGCTTGGCCCTCCTCGGGGAGCGGGGGGACTACAATGAGCAGTTCTTC. This codes for CASSLALLGERGDYNEQFF.

The rearrangement uses TRBV10-3 and TRBJ1-1, with D possibly TRBD1 on 6 matching bases. The germline gives CDR1 ENHRY, CDR2 SYGVKD. Deletions cut 6 bases from V and 7 bases from J, with 12 bases between. The CDR3 length is 12 residues. The CDR3 spells CAIRTDRHEAFF. CDR3 nucleotides: TGTGCCATCAGGACTGACAGGCATGAAGCTTTCTTT.

This chain joins TRBV6-1 and TRBJ2-6; D unclear. Germline loops: CDR1 MNHNS, CDR2 SASEGT. The germline V and J ends were trimmed by 6 bases and 4 bases, with 10 bases remaining between them. This CDR3 has 14 amino acids. This CDR3 reads CASSPDPGANVLTF. The DNA for the CDR3 is TGTGCCAGCAGCCCAGATCCCGGGGCCAACGTCCTGACTTTC.

This clone was picked up a small number of times. This sequence joins TRBV6-4 and TRBJ2-2; maybe TRBD1 (5 bases). V was trimmed by 2 bases and J by 6 bases, leaving 7 bases between them. Germline-derived CDR1 and CDR2 are MRHNA and SNTAGT. This CDR3 spans 13 amino acids. The CDR3 protein is CASSDGAAGELFF. CDR3 bases: TGTGCCAGCAGTGACGGGGCCGCCGGGGAGCTGTTTTTT.

The V gene is TRBV2, the J gene TRBJ1-5, with a tentative D call TRBD1 (5 bases). Germline CDR1 SNHLY, CDR2 FYNNEI. The V gene lost 4 bases and the J gene lost 3 bases, with 13 bases spanning the gap. CDR3 length: 15 amino acids. This CDR3 reads CASSGRPRDNQPQHF. The CDR3 DNA is TGTGCCAGCAGTGGCAGGCCCAGGGACAATCAGCCCCAGCATTTT.

This clone was counted once. J is TRBJ1-1 and V is TRBV5-6; 11 bases fit TRBD1. This CDR3 is built from 15 residues. V lost 3 bases to trimming and J lost 4 bases; unmatched junction nucleotides: 5. The germline CDR1 and CDR2 sequences are SGHDT and YYEEEE. CDR3 sequence: CASSSSGTGGTEAFF. The CDR3 nucleotides read TGTGCCAGCAGCTCTTCCGGGACAGGGGGCACTGAAGCTTTCTTT.

The CDR3 sequence: CASSLGLAGVPNEQFF. The CDR3 bases are TGCGCCAGCAGCTTGGGACTAGCGGGAGTGCCAAATGAGCAGTTCTTC. The chain is built from TRBV4-1 and TRBJ2-1, with 14 positions matching TRBD2. The CDR3 length is 16 residues. The junction had 7 bases not matched to a gene; V was cut back by 5 bases and J by 7 bases. Looked up from germline, CDR1 is MGHRA and CDR2 is YSYEKL.

The CDR3 DNA is TGTGCCAGCAGTTTATTTTGGGGCCAGAGCTCCTACGAGCAGTACTTC. The encoded protein is CASSLFWGQSSYEQYF. The chain is built from TRBV28 and TRBJ2-7, with a weak D call TRBD1 (5 bases). The V end was cut by 1 base, the J end by 0 bases, with 13 bases between. From germline, CDR1 is MDHEN and CDR2 SYDVKM. CDR3 length: 16 residues.